This T cell receptor beta chain was sequenced during a study of blood T cell repertoires in COVID-19. This clone was recorded once. The V gene's germline CDR1 is KGHSH and CDR2 LQKENI. Trimming removed 0 bases from V and 10 bases from J; junction bases left unmatched: 9. The CDR3 consists of 16 residues. TCRdb's copy holds only in-frame clones and misses some; the assay was immunoSEQ multiplex PCR. The sample lists about 140,000 clones; more than 60% were seen once. The chain combines TRBV18 with TRBJ2-1; TRBD2 matches at 10 bases. The sequenced sample was peripheral blood. The receptor comes from a woman aged 55-75 years with acute or convalescent COVID-19. CDR3 DNA sequence: TGTGCCAGCTCACCACCGTTCCCTAGCGGGAGACCGGAGCAGTTCTTC. As protein: CASSPPFPSGRPEQFF. Full variable domain (missing parts from reference TRBV18 and TRBJ2-1): NAGVMQNPRHLVRRRGQEARLRCSPMKGHSHVYWYRQLPEEGLKFMVYLQKENIIDESGMPKERFSAEFPKEGPSILRIQQVVRGDSAAYFCASSPPFPSGRPEQFFGPGTRLTVL.